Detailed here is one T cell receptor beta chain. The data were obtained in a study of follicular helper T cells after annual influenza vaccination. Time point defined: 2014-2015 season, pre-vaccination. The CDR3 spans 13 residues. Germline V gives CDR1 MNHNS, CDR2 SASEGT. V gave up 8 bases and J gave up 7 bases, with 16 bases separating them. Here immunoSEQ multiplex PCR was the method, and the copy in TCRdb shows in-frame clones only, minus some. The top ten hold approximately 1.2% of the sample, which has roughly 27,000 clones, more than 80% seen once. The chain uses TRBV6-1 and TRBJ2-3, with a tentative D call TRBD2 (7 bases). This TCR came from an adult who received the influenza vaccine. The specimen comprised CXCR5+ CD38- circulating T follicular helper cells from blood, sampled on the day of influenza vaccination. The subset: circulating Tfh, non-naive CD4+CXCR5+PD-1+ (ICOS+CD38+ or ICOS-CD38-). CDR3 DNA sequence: TGTGCCAGCCAAGGAGGGGGGGCAAATACGCAGTATTTT. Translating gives CASQGGGANTQYF.